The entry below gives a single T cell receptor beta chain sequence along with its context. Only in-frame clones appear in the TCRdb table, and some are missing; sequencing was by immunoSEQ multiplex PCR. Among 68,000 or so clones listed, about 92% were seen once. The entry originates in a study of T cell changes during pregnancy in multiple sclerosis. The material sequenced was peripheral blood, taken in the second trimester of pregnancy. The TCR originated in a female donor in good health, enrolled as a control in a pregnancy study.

CDR3 loop: CASSIFRDRTDTQYF. CDR3 in DNA: TGTGCCAGCAGCATTTTCCGGGACAGGACAGATACGCAGTATTTT. V gene TRBV5-6 combines with J gene TRBJ2-3, with 8 bases fitting TRBD1. CDR1 and CDR2 from the germline V gene are SGHDT and YYEEEE. The CDR3 length is 15 residues. V lost 4 bases and J lost 3; bases outside the gene matches: 7.